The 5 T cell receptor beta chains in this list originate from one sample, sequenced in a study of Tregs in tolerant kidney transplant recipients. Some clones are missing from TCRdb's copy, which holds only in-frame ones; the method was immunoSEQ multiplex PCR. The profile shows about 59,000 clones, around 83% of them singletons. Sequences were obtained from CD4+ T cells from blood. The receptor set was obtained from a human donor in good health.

The CDR3 coding sequence is TGTGCCAGCAGTTTATACGGCCAGGGAGTCGTCAACACTGAAGCTTTCTTT. The encoded protein is CASSLYGQGVVNTEAFF. This sequence joins TRBV28 and TRBJ1-1; TRBD1 is a possible D gene (5 bases). CDR3 size: 17 residues. Trimming removed 1 base at V and 2 bases at J, with 17 bases between. The germline V gene has CDR1 MDHEN and CDR2 SYDVKM.

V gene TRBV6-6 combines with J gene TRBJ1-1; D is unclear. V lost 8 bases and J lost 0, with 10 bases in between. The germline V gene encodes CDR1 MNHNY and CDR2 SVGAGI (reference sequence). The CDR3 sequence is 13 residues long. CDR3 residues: CASGEQLNTEAFF. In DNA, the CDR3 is TGTGCCAGCGGAGAACAGTTGAACACTGAAGCTTTCTTT.

The CDR3 reads CASRAGTDYGYTF. Here the CDR3 DNA reads TGTGCCAGCAGAGCAGGGACAGATTATGGCTACACCTTC. The chain has TRBV6-1 and TRBJ1-2; 7 nucleotides line up with TRBD1. V lost 6 bases to trimming and J lost 5 bases; unmatched junction nucleotides: 6. Germline V lookup: CDR1 MNHNS, CDR2 SASEGT. The CDR3 is 13 amino acids.

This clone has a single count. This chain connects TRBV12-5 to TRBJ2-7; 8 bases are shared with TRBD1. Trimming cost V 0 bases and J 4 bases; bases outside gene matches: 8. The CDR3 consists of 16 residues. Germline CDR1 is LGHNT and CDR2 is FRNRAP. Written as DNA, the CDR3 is TGTGCTAGTGGTTTGGTTGCGGGACAGGTCCCATACGAGCAGTACTTC. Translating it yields CASGLVAGQVPYEQYF.

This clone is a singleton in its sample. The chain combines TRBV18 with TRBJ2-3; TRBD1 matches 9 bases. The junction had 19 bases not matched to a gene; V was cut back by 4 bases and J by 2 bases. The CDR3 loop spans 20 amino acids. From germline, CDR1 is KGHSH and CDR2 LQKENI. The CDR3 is CASSQLPGQGVVRDTDTQYF. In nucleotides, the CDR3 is TGTGCCAGCTCACAACTTCCGGGACAGGGTGTCGTGAGGGACACAGATACGCAGTATTTT.